The 30 T cell receptor beta chains below come from one sample, sequenced in a study of blood T cell repertoires in COVID-19. Sequencing used immunoSEQ multiplex PCR; TCRdb keeps in-frame clones, though not all of them. The data hold some 74,000 clones, with roughly 80% observed a single time. Sequenced sample: peripheral blood. These receptors were collected from an elderly man with acute or convalescent COVID-19.

V usage is TRBV7-8 and J usage is TRBJ1-1, with 8 bases fitting TRBD1. V dropped 3 bases and J dropped 7; count of bases not matched to a gene: 4. Germline CDR1 and CDR2: SGHVS and FQNEAQ. The CDR3 sequence is 13 residues long. The CDR3 sequence is CASSFRQGIEAFF. CDR3 nucleotide sequence: TGTGCCAGCAGCTTCCGACAGGGGATTGAAGCTTTCTTT.

In this sample, this clone turned up a few times. The chain uses TRBV5-8 and TRBJ1-5; no firm D call. CDR3 size: 17 residues. Germline values: CDR1 SGHTS, CDR2 YDEGEE. Trimming took 1 base from V and 0 from J, leaving 14 bases between them. Here the CDR3 DNA reads TGTGCCAGCAGCTTGCGGTCACCCGGGTATAGCAATCAGCCCCAGCATTTT. This gives the protein CASSLRSPGYSNQPQHF.

The chain links TRBV7-2 to TRBJ1-1, with D uncertain. This CDR3 has 13 residues. Per the germline V gene, CDR1 is SGHTA and CDR2 is FQGNSA. V was cut by 6 bases and J by 5 bases, with 13 bases left in between. Here the CDR3 DNA reads TGTGCCAGCAGTTACACCTCTGTTACTGAAGCTTTCTTT. Translating it yields CASSYTSVTEAFF.

The rearrangement joins TRBV10-2 to TRBJ2-5; weak D call: TRBD1 (5 bases). V gave up 10 bases and J gave up 3 bases, with 18 bases separating them. The CDR3 loop spans 14 amino acids. Germline loops: CDR1 WSHSY, CDR2 SAAADI. The CDR3 sequence is CATRGSGGKETQYF. The CDR3 bases are TGCGCCACTAGGGGCTCCGGTGGAAAAGAGACCCAGTACTTC.

The count of this clone is one. The V call is TRBV10-2, the J call TRBJ1-4, with 8 positions matching TRBD1. V lost 11 bases, J lost 0 bases, and 17 bases stayed unmatched. From germline, CDR1 is WSHSY and CDR2 SAAADI. The CDR3 consists of 18 residues. CDR3 amino acids: CAATNRTGRGATNEKLFF. In nucleotides, the CDR3 is TGCGCCGCAACCAACCGGACAGGGAGGGGAGCAACTAATGAAAAACTGTTTTTT.

The DNA for the CDR3 is TGTGCCAGCAGCTTAGAAGGGGGTGACGGCTACACCTTC. This gives the protein CASSLEGGDGYTF. The rearrangement links TRBV13 to TRBJ1-2, with D possibly matching TRBD1 (6 bases). This CDR3 region has 13 residues. Germline values: CDR1 PRHDT, CDR2 FYEKMQ (reference sequence). The germline V and J ends were trimmed by 1 base and 8 bases, with 11 bases remaining between them.

The V and J genes are TRBV6-5 and TRBJ1-3, with TRBD1 as a possible D gene (6 bases). The CDR3 runs to 15 residues. V gave up 8 bases and J gave up 4 bases, with 18 bases separating them. Germline V gene data show CDR1 as MNHEY and CDR2 as SVGAGI. In DNA form, the CDR3 reads TGTGCCAGCCTTCAGCGGGGGGCATTGGGAAACACCATATATTTT. Residues: CASLQRGALGNTIYF.

The J gene is TRBJ2-5, the V gene TRBV29-1; a weak D match, TRBD1 (6 bases). The length of the CDR3 is 13 residues. Germline values: CDR1 SQVTM, CDR2 ANQGSEA. V lost 7 bases to trimming and J lost 1 base, with 13 bases between them. DNA for the CDR3: TGCAGCGCTGTACAGGGATCCCAAGAGACCCAGTACTTC. Its translation: CSAVQGSQETQYF.

This clone showed up just once. The chain recombines TRBV11-2 with TRBJ2-1; TRBD1 matches 8 bases. The J segment lost 1 base and the V segment lost 0 bases, leaving 5 bases of the junction unmatched. The CDR3 is 17 residues long. Germline V gene data show CDR1 as SGHAT and CDR2 as FQNNGV. The CDR3 reads CASSLDSGTGSYNEQFF. The CDR3 DNA is TGTGCCAGCAGCTTAGATTCCGGGACAGGATCCTACAATGAGCAGTTCTTC.

The chain couples TRBV20-1 to TRBJ1-6; no reliable D call. V lost 3 bases, J lost 5 bases, and 20 bases lay in between. The CDR3 has 17 residues. The germline gives CDR1 DFQATT, CDR2 SNEGSKA (reference sequence). The CDR3 here is CSASSTDTGSHNSPLHF. CDR3 coding DNA: TGCAGTGCTAGTTCAACAGACACCGGCAGCCATAATTCACCCCTCCACTTT.

The chain joins TRBV6-5 to TRBJ1-2; no clear D. Trimming cost V 8 bases and J 8 bases, with 15 bases left between them. The V gene's germline CDR1 is MNHEY and CDR2 SVGAGI. This CDR3 region has 12 residues. CDR3 nucleotides: TGTGCCAGCTTTAAATCGGGCGGGGGCTACACCTTC. Translating gives CASFKSGGGYTF.

V usage is TRBV24-1 and J usage is TRBJ2-1, with TRBD2 matching over 8 bases. The CDR3 totals 13 residues. With V trimmed by 9 bases and J by 6 bases, 6 bases remained unmatched. Germline CDR1 KGHDR, CDR2 SFDVKD. As DNA, the CDR3 is TGTGCCACCCAGCTTCGGGGGGGCAATGAGCAGTTCTTC. Translating it yields CATQLRGGNEQFF.

The V and J genes are TRBV14 and TRBJ2-7; TRBD2 matches at 7 bases. From germline, CDR1 is SGHDN and CDR2 FVKESK. This CDR3 comprises 15 residues. The trim removed 1 base at V and 2 bases at J, leaving 5 bases unmatched. The CDR3 nucleotides are TGTGCCAGCAGCCAAGGTCCGCGGGAGCCCTACGAGCAGTACTTC. This gives the protein CASSQGPREPYEQYF.

This clone has just a few counts. The CDR3 loop is CATSRDREETQYF. CDR3 DNA: TGTGCCACATCCCGGGACAGGGAAGAGACCCAGTACTTC. This chain connects TRBV10-3 to TRBJ2-5, with TRBD1 matching over 9 bases. Trimming took 10 bases from V and 3 from J; bases not matched to a gene: 6. This CDR3 has 13 amino acids. Germline CDR1 ENHRY, CDR2 SYGVKD.

This clone came up a few times. V gene TRBV19 combines with J gene TRBJ2-5; 8 bases fit TRBD2. CDR1 is LNHDA and CDR2 is SQIVND in the germline V gene (reference sequence). The CDR3 extends over 14 amino acids. V shed 5 bases and J 5 bases; nucleotides not matched to a gene: 7. CDR3 DNA sequence: TGTGCCAGTAGTGCCCGGGGGGGCCAGGAGACCCAGTACTTC. Protein product: CASSARGGQETQYF.

The chain employs TRBV28 and TRBJ1-2, with 10 positions matching TRBD1. V shed 5 bases, J shed 3 bases, and the junction held 3 bases outside the gene matches. Germline CDR1 reads MDHEN; CDR2 reads SYDVKM. This CDR3 spans 14 amino acids. The CDR3 DNA follows: TGTGCCAGCAGTCGGACAGGGGGTGACTATGGCTACACCTTC. Translating gives CASSRTGGDYGYTF.

The V gene is TRBV24-1, the J gene TRBJ2-3; a weak D match, TRBD1 (5 bases). Per the germline V gene, CDR1 is KGHDR and CDR2 is SFDVKD. The CDR3 extends over 16 amino acids. The germline V and J ends were trimmed by 2 bases and 6 bases, with 17 bases remaining between them. In DNA, the CDR3 is TGTGCCACCAGTGATTCAGATCGGGTAGGGGCTGATACGCAGTATTTT. As protein: CATSDSDRVGADTQYF.

The chain uses TRBV29-1 and TRBJ2-6, with D possibly TRBD1 on 6 matching bases. This CDR3 spans 14 amino acids. Germline values: CDR1 SQVTM, CDR2 ANQGSEA. V lost 6 bases, J lost 1 base, and 10 bases lay in between. The CDR3 sequence: CSVFTGSGANVLTF. CDR3 bases: TGCAGCGTCTTTACAGGGTCTGGGGCCAACGTCCTGACTTTC.

The V call is TRBV2, the J call TRBJ2-5, with 10 bases matching TRBD2. V was clipped by 2 bases and J by 6 bases; unmatched bases: 15. Germline values: CDR1 SNHLY, CDR2 FYNNEI. The CDR3 runs 18 residues. The CDR3 DNA reads TGTGCCAGCAGTGAAAGCTTCGAGGCTAGCGGGAGACTGAAGACCCAGTACTTC. As protein: CASSESFEASGRLKTQYF.

With regard to this clone: In the same sample, other DNA sequences code for this CDR3. The chain combines TRBV9 with TRBJ2-2; D perhaps matches TRBD1 (5 bases). From germline, CDR1 is SGDLS and CDR2 YYNGEE. The CDR3 totals 16 residues. Trimming took off 0 bases at V and 0 bases at J, with 9 bases between the two ends. This CDR3 reads CASSVGQGANTGELFF. DNA for the CDR3: TGTGCCAGCAGCGTAGGGCAGGGCGCGAACACCGGGGAGCTGTTTTTT.

V usage is TRBV3-1 (or the pseudogene TRBV3-2) and J usage is TRBJ1-6; 9 nucleotides agree with TRBD1. The CDR3 runs 14 residues. J was trimmed by 7 bases and V by 6 bases; bases with no gene match: 4. Germline CDR1 LGHDT, CDR2 YNNKEL (reference sequence). In DNA, the CDR3 is TGTGCCAGCAGTCTTACAGGGGGCAATTCACCCCTCCACTTT. Protein: CASSLTGGNSPLHF.

V is TRBV7-9 and J is TRBJ1-5; D remains ambiguous. The CDR3 contains 12 residues. Trimming removed 3 bases at V and 8 bases at J, with 8 bases between. Looked up from germline, CDR1 is SEHNR and CDR2 is FQNEAQ (reference sequence). CDR3 bases: TGTGCCAGCAGCTTGGGCGTTGAGCCCCAGCATTTT. Protein: CASSLGVEPQHF.

CDR3 in DNA: TGTGCCAGCAGTCAGTGGGCCGCTCCACGGGGCACTGAAGCTTTCTTT. Translated: CASSQWAAPRGTEAFF. The chain joins TRBV2 to TRBJ1-1; D unresolved. The CDR3 consists of 16 residues. The ends were cut back, 5 bases at V and 4 bases at J, with 20 bases in the middle. Germline V lookup: CDR1 SNHLY, CDR2 FYNNEI.

The J gene is TRBJ1-1, the V gene TRBV7-8; D uncertain. This CDR3 spans 16 amino acids. Germline CDR1 SGHVS, CDR2 FQNEAQ. V was cut by 1 base and J by 1 base, with 13 bases left in between. The DNA for the CDR3 is TGTGCCAGCAGCTTAGAATCGCGCCCAGGGAACACTGAAGCTTTCTTT. This sequence encodes CASSLESRPGNTEAFF. Combining the CDR3 with reference TRBV7-8 and TRBJ1-1 gives the whole variable domain GAGVSQSPRYKVAKRGQDVALRCDPISGHVSLFWYQQALGQGPEFLTYFQNEAQLDKSGLPSDRFFAERPEGSVSTLKIQRTQQEDSAVYLCASSLESRPGNTEAFFGQGTRLTVV.

The chain combines TRBV5-4 with TRBJ2-5, with TRBD1 as a possible D gene (5 bases). Germline CDR1 reads SGHNT; CDR2 reads YYREEE (reference sequence). CDR3 length equals 14 residues. Trimming removed 2 bases at V and 1 base at J, with 9 bases between. The CDR3 protein is CASSLPDSQETQYF. CDR3 coding DNA: TGTGCCAGCAGCTTACCCGACAGCCAAGAGACCCAGTACTTC.

The V and J genes are TRBV6-5 and TRBJ2-7; TRBD1 aligns across 10 bases. The germline CDR1 and CDR2 sequences are MNHEY and SVGAGI. The trim removed 6 bases at V and 5 bases at J, leaving 10 bases unmatched. This CDR3 contains 15 residues. The chain's CDR3 is CASRLSGQGSDEQYF. The CDR3 coding sequence is TGTGCCAGCAGACTCTCGGGACAGGGGAGTGACGAGCAGTACTTC.

The chain uses TRBV14 and TRBJ2-7; 12 bases agree with TRBD2. CDR1 and CDR2 (germline): SGHDN, FVKESK. CDR3 length: 17 amino acids. V dropped 9 bases and J dropped 2; count of bases not matched to a gene: 14. DNA of the CDR3: TGTGCCAGGAAACTGACTAGCGGGAGAATTTTCCCCTACGAGCAGTACTTC. It specifies CARKLTSGRIFPYEQYF. Supplemented by reference TRBV14 and TRBJ2-7, the full variable domain reads EAGVTQFPSHSVIEKGQTVTLRCDPISGHDNLYWYRRVMGKEIKFLLHFVKESKQDESGMPNNRFLAERTGGTYSTLKVQPAELEDSGVYFCARKLTSGRIFPYEQYFGPGTRLTVT.

This chain links TRBV6-1 with TRBJ2-3; 7 nucleotides agree with TRBD1. The junction had 14 bases not matched to a gene; V was cut back by 3 bases and J by 5 bases. CDR1 is MNHNS, CDR2 SASEGT, per germline. The CDR3 is 17 residues long. CDR3 sequence: CASSDRSTGRSRDTQYF. The CDR3 coding sequence is TGTGCCAGCAGTGACCGTTCGACAGGGAGATCTCGAGATACGCAGTATTTT.

The genes are TRBV7-3 and TRBJ2-2, with no clear D. Germline V gene lookup returns CDR1 SGHTA and CDR2 FQGTGA. CDR3 length: 13 amino acids. Trimming removed 5 bases from V and 3 bases from J, with 7 bases in between. The CDR3 here is CASSTDYTGELFF. In DNA form, the CDR3 reads TGTGCCAGCAGCACCGACTACACCGGGGAGCTGTTTTTT.

The genes are TRBV28 and TRBJ1-1, with D possibly matching TRBD1 (5 bases). CDR1 and CDR2 from the germline V gene are MDHEN and SYDVKM. The V end was cut by 1 base, the J end by 0 bases, with 15 bases between. The CDR3 contains 17 residues. The CDR3 DNA reads as TGTGCCAGCAGTTTATCGCGGGACGGATCAATGAACACTGAAGCTTTCTTT. Residues: CASSLSRDGSMNTEAFF.